This T cell receptor (beta chain) was recorded in a study of blood T cell repertoires in COVID-19. Overall study context: Donors in the United States, Italy and Spain gave samples during acute or convalescent COVID-19. From T cells, B-cell-depleted T cells, or PBMCs came the material, which was cDNA or gDNA.

The germline gives CDR1 SGDLS, CDR2 YYNGEE. There are 14 residues in the CDR3. The J segment lost 10 bases and the V segment lost 1 base, leaving 5 bases of the junction unmatched. As handled by the study authors: Cell counts per sample came from amplifying reference gene primers. The data were produced by immunoSEQ multiplex PCR, yet TCRdb's version contains in-frame clones alone and is incomplete. The V and J calls and clone size are taken from that table; D and trimming were inferred from the DNA. The sample has 150,000 to 200,000 clones, 65% to 85% seen once. The sequencing input was peripheral blood. The sequence was obtained from a man in his sixties with active or convalescent COVID-19. The chain couples TRBV9 to TRBJ2-1, with 10 bases lining up with TRBD2. CDR3 DNA: TGTGCCAGCAGCGTACTAGCGGGAGAGGGCGAGCAGTTCTTC. This encodes CASSVLAGEGEQFF.